The 25 T cell receptor beta chains reported below all come from one sample, sequenced in a study of blood T cell repertoires in COVID-19. Sequencing used immunoSEQ multiplex PCR; TCRdb keeps in-frame clones, though not all of them. The repertoire holds 88,000 or so clones, with roughly nine tenths as singletons. Sequencing used peripheral blood. The receptors shown here come from a man aged 50-60 years with acute or convalescent COVID-19.

The chain has TRBV27 and TRBJ1-3, with 7 nucleotides matching TRBD1. This CDR3 has 14 residues. Trimming removed 8 bases from V and 2 bases from J; junction bases left unmatched: 6. Per germline, CDR1 MNHEY and CDR2 SMNVEV (reference sequence). The CDR3 DNA follows: TGTGCCAGCGGAGACAGGGTACCTGGAAACACCATATATTTT. Its translation: CASGDRVPGNTIYF.

The chain couples TRBV14 to TRBJ2-2; D is undetermined. V shed 1 base and J shed 6 bases, with 9 bases lying between them. The CDR3 contains 14 residues. Germline V lookup: CDR1 SGHDN, CDR2 FVKESK. CDR3 sequence (DNA): TGTGCCAGCAGCCAAGCTTTAGCCCCCGGGGAGCTGTTTTTT. Translation gives CASSQALAPGELFF.

This clone was counted a few times. Other DNA sequences in this sample translate to the same CDR3. The CDR3 DNA reads TGTGCCAGCAGTCGGTGGACTAGCGGGACGAGCACAGATACGCAGTATTTT. It codes for CASSRWTSGTSTDTQYF. This chain links TRBV2 with TRBJ2-3; 12 positions agree with TRBD2. Unmatched junction bases numbered 6, after V lost 5 bases and J lost 0 bases. The CDR3 runs 17 residues. Germline loops: CDR1 SNHLY, CDR2 FYNNEI.

The rearrangement uses TRBV4-1 and TRBJ2-1; 10 nucleotides match TRBD2. This CDR3 has 17 residues. The germline V gene has CDR1 MGHRA and CDR2 YSYEKL. V shed 4 bases, J shed 5 bases, and the junction held 11 bases outside the gene matches. CDR3 nucleotide sequence: TGCGCCAGCAGCCCTAACTATCGGACTAGCGGCAACAATGAGCAGTTCTTC. Translating gives CASSPNYRTSGNNEQFF.

V is TRBV27 and J is TRBJ2-1; tentatively, D is TRBD2 (6 bases). Per the germline V gene, CDR1 is MNHEY and CDR2 is SMNVEV (reference sequence). With 1 base removed from V and 4 bases from J, the gap between germline ends came to 14 bases. This CDR3 contains 16 residues. CDR3 loop: CASSLFFDRGYNEQFF. The CDR3 DNA reads as TGTGCCAGCAGTTTATTCTTTGACCGGGGGTACAATGAGCAGTTCTTC.

This clone was observed a single time. The chain joins TRBV28 to TRBJ1-3; 7 bases agree with TRBD1. The ends lost 8 bases at V and 3 bases at J; junction bases unmatched: 1. This CDR3 contains 12 residues. Germline CDR1 is MDHEN and CDR2 is SYDVKM. CDR3 DNA sequence: TGTGCCAGCCGGGACAGTGGAAACACCATATATTTT. Translated: CASRDSGNTIYF.

The V and J genes are TRBV27 and TRBJ2-1; 8 bases fit TRBD2. CDR3 length: 14 residues. In germline, CDR1 is MNHEY, CDR2 SMNVEV (reference sequence). J gave up 8 bases and V 5 bases, and 8 bases lay outside the gene matches. CDR3 in amino acids: CASSPASGFDEQFF. CDR3 DNA: TGTGCCAGCAGTCCGGCTAGCGGGTTCGATGAGCAGTTCTTC.

J is TRBJ2-2 and V is TRBV15; TRBD2 might be the D (6 bases). Germline loops: CDR1 LNHNV, CDR2 YYDKDF (reference sequence). The CDR3 loop spans 18 amino acids. The germline V and J ends were trimmed by 3 bases and 6 bases, with 23 bases remaining between them. The CDR3 DNA sequence: TGTGCCACCAGCAGCGCCCGCTATGACGGGAGATTATCCGGGGAGCTGTTTTTT. It specifies CATSSARYDGRLSGELFF.

The rearrangement joins TRBV7-3 to TRBJ2-7; the D is unclear. V lost 5 bases, J lost 5 bases, and 13 bases lay in between. Germline CDR1 reads SGHTA; CDR2 reads FQGTGA. The CDR3 spans 13 residues. The CDR3 sequence: CASSLLSDHEQYF. The CDR3 DNA reads TGTGCCAGCAGCCTTTTAAGCGATCACGAGCAGTACTTC.

The chain has TRBV5-1 and TRBJ1-6; 11 bases map to TRBD1. Germline V gives CDR1 SGHRS, CDR2 YFSETQ. The CDR3 spans 16 residues. Germline trimming cut 2 bases from V and 6 bases from J; bases unmatched to any gene: 4. This CDR3 reads CASSFSGTGGNSPLHF. DNA for the CDR3: TGCGCCAGCAGCTTTTCCGGGACAGGGGGTAATTCACCCCTCCACTTT.

This chain uses TRBV10-1 with TRBJ2-1; possible D gene TRBD2, 5 bases. Germline V lookup: CDR1 WNHNN, CDR2 SYGVQD (reference sequence). V was shortened by 4 bases and J by 4 bases, with 11 bases between the two germline ends. The CDR3 contains 14 residues. The CDR3 region is CASSVAGTYNEQFF. Here the CDR3 DNA reads TGCGCCAGCAGTGTCGCGGGTACATACAATGAGCAGTTCTTC.

The chain is built from TRBV19 and TRBJ2-2; D not certain. Germline V lookup: CDR1 LNHDA, CDR2 SQIVND (reference sequence). The CDR3 runs 14 residues. Trimming cost V 5 bases and J 1 base, with 8 bases left between them. The CDR3 reads CASSYIMNTGELFF. The CDR3 DNA sequence: TGTGCCAGTAGTTATATAATGAACACCGGGGAGCTGTTTTTT.

This clone has only one observation. The V and J genes are TRBV11-1 and TRBJ2-7, with a tentative D call TRBD2 (6 bases). The CDR3 has 14 amino acids. Deletions cut 5 bases from V and 6 bases from J, with 17 bases between. Germline V gives CDR1 SGHAT, CDR2 FQDESV (reference sequence). The DNA of the CDR3 is TGTGCCAGCAGCACACTTGGAGGGGCGACCGAGCAGTACTTC. Protein sequence: CASSTLGGATEQYF.

The table lists this clone with a count of one. The V gene is TRBV19, the J gene TRBJ1-5; 8 bases agree with TRBD1. The CDR3 consists of 17 residues. CDR1 LNHDA and CDR2 SQIVND come from the germline V gene (reference sequence). V dropped 5 bases and J dropped 0; count of bases not matched to a gene: 9. The CDR3 DNA reads as TGTGCCAGTAGTCTTCCGCCGGGACAGGTTAGCAATCAGCCCCAGCATTTT. As protein: CASSLPPGQVSNQPQHF.

The gene calls are TRBV7-2 and TRBJ2-2, with 11 bases lining up with TRBD2. Germline-derived CDR1 and CDR2 are SGHTA and FQGNSA. The CDR3 contains 16 residues. V trimming: 4 bases; J trimming: 4 bases; junction bases outside the gene matches: 5. Written as DNA, the CDR3 is TGTGCCAGCAGCTCCCGACTAGCGGGAAGCACCGGGGAGCTGTTTTTT. It codes for CASSSRLAGSTGELFF.

The chain is built from TRBV5-4 and TRBJ2-2; TRBD2 aligns across 15 bases. This CDR3 has 16 residues. Germline assignment: CDR1 SGHNT and CDR2 YYREEE (reference sequence). J gave up 4 bases and V 4 bases, and 2 bases lay outside the gene matches. The CDR3 bases are TGTGCCAGCAGCAAGGGACTAGCGGGAGGCACCGGGGAGCTGTTTTTT. It yields the protein CASSKGLAGGTGELFF. Filled out from reference TRBV5-4 and TRBJ2-2, the complete variable domain reads ETGVTQSPTHLIKTRGQQVTLRCSSQSGHNTVSWYQQALGQGPQFIFQYYREEENGRGNFPPRFSGLQFPNYSSELNVNALELDDSALYLCASSKGLAGGTGELFFGEGSRLTVL.

The chain carries TRBV9 and TRBJ2-7, with 8 bases matching TRBD2. Looked up from germline, CDR1 is SGDLS and CDR2 is YYNGEE. The ends lost 1 base at V and 2 bases at J; junction bases unmatched: 2. CDR3 length: 14 residues. The CDR3 reads CASSVKAGAYEQYF. As DNA, the CDR3 is TGTGCCAGCAGCGTAAAAGCGGGGGCCTACGAGCAGTACTTC.

The chain recombines TRBV28 with TRBJ2-7, with D possibly TRBD2 on 5 matching bases. Per the germline V gene, CDR1 is MDHEN and CDR2 is SYDVKM. The CDR3 length is 13 residues. Trimming cost V 6 bases and J 2 bases, with 11 bases left between them. CDR3 nucleotide sequence: TGTGCCAGCAGGCGGGTCGCCCCCTACGAGCAGTACTTC. Its protein product is CASRRVAPYEQYF.

The chain has TRBV11-3 and TRBJ2-1, with a tentative D call TRBD2 (7 bases). The germline CDR1 and CDR2 sequences are SGHNT and YENEEA. The CDR3 has 16 amino acids. V was pared by 5 bases and J by 0 bases, with 14 bases between. CDR3 DNA: TGTGCCAGCAGCATCCGGGGGGCCAGCTCCTACAATGAGCAGTTCTTC. It encodes CASSIRGASSYNEQFF. Full variable domain (outside the CDR3, taken from reference TRBV11-3 and TRBJ2-1): EAGVVQSPRYKIIEKKQPVAFWCNPISGHNTLYWYLQNLGQGPELLIRYENEEAVDDSQLPKDRFSAERLKGVDSTLKIQPAELGDSAVYLCASSIRGASSYNEQFFGPGTRLTVL.

This clone was counted between two and nine times. The chain couples TRBV4-2 to TRBJ2-7; D call uncertain. There are 13 residues in the CDR3. Germline V gives CDR1 LGHNA, CDR2 YNFKEQ. V was shortened by 3 bases and J by 0 bases, with 6 bases between the two germline ends. CDR3 amino acids: CASSQFHSYEQYF. CDR3 sequence (DNA): TGTGCCAGCAGCCAGTTCCACTCCTACGAGCAGTACTTC.

V and J are TRBV5-3 and TRBJ2-7, with TRBD1 as a possible D gene (6 bases). TRBV5-3 is an open reading frame, and its role is uncertain. The CDR3 has 13 amino acids. With 5 bases removed from V and 2 bases from J, the gap between germline ends came to 11 bases. The CDR3 reads CARSLTGTYEQYV. CDR3 nucleotide sequence: TGTGCCAGAAGTTTAACAGGGACCTACGAGCAGTACGTC.

The chain joins TRBV5-4 to TRBJ1-1; 8 nucleotides match TRBD1. V was pared by 3 bases and J by 1 base, with 14 bases of the junction left unmatched. The CDR3 runs to 18 residues. CDR1 and CDR2 (germline): SGHNT, YYREEE (reference sequence). The DNA for the CDR3 is TGTGCCAGCAGCTCGGCTGGACAGGGCTCATCACGGAACACTGAAGCTTTCTTT. Its protein is CASSSAGQGSSRNTEAFF.

The chain has TRBV30 and TRBJ1-2; D is uncertain. CDR3 length: 11 residues. The germline CDR1 and CDR2 sequences are GTSNPN and SVGIG (reference sequence). V was shortened by 2 bases and J by 8 bases, with 9 bases between the two germline ends. CDR3 DNA: TGTGCCTGGAGTCAACCCCAGGGCTACACCTTC. Protein: CAWSQPQGYTF.

The chain couples TRBV2 to TRBJ1-4, with 7 bases that match TRBD1. The CDR3 runs 15 residues. The trim removed 6 bases at V and 0 bases at J, leaving 4 bases unmatched. Germline V gene lookup returns CDR1 SNHLY and CDR2 FYNNEI. CDR3 bases: TGTGCCAGCAGGAAGGACAGGCCAACTAATGAAAAACTGTTTTTT. It is translated as CASRKDRPTNEKLFF.

The CDR3 DNA follows: TGTGCCAGCAGTAACGACAGGCGGGGCTACACCTTC. It codes for CASSNDRRGYTF. The chain recombines TRBV27 with TRBJ1-2; the D gene is possibly TRBD1 (6 bases). Germline V gives CDR1 MNHEY, CDR2 SMNVEV (reference sequence). The CDR3 consists of 12 residues. V was pared by 5 bases and J by 8 bases, with 12 bases between.